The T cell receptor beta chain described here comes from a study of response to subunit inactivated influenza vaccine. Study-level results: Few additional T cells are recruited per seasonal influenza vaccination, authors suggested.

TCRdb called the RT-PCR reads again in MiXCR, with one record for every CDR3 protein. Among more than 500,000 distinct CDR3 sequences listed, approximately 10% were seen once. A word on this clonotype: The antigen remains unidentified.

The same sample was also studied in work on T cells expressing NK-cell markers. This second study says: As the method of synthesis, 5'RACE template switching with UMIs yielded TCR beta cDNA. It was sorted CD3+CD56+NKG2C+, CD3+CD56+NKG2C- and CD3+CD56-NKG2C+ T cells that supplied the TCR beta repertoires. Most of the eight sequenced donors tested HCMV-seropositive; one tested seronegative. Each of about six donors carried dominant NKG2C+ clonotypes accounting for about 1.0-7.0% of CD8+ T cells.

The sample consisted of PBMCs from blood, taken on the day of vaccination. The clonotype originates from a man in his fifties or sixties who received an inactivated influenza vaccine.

The CDR3 here is CSATLAGDQFF. The CDR3 bases are TGCAGTGCCACGCTAGCGGGAGATCAGTTCTTC. The chain is built from TRBV20-1 and TRBJ2-1; 10 bases map to TRBD2. The V gene end was trimmed by 6 bases and the J gene end by 13 bases; junction bases not matched to a gene: 6. This CDR3 has 11 residues. Looked up from germline, CDR1 is DFQATT and CDR2 is SNEGSKA (reference sequence).